These T cell receptor beta chains were read from a single sample in a study of blood T cell repertoires in COVID-19. The repertoire was sequenced with immunoSEQ multiplex PCR; TCRdb's copy has only in-frame clones and lacks some. The top ten hold 2% to 2.5% of the sample, which has about 50,000 clones, around 86% seen once. The sample taken for sequencing was peripheral blood. These TCRs come from an elderly woman with COVID-19, enrolled during active disease. Each CDR3 is given with its conserved first and last residue. The D gene is left open where the match is weak. Expanded clones are given a class, and other clones once, few, many or no size at all.

>.|TRBV28|TRBJ2-2|TRBD2
TGTGCCAGCAGGTCCGGACTAGCGAGCGGGGAGCTGTTTTTT
CASRSGLASGELFF
>few|TRBV14|TRBJ1-1|.
TGTGCCAGCAGCGTTACACCGAACACTGAAGCTTTCTTT
CASSVTPNTEAFF
>.|TRBV19|TRBJ2-7|TRBD1
TGTGCCAGTAGTATTAGGGGCCAGGGGGCCTACGAGCAGTACTTC
CASSIRGQGAYEQYF
>few|TRBV7-9|TRBJ2-3|.
TGTGCCAGCAGACCCCAGGGGAGTAGCACAGATACGCAGTATTTT
CASRPQGSSTDTQYF
>.|TRBV4-2|TRBJ1-1|TRBD1
TGTGCCAGCAGCCAAGATTTGCCAAACAGGGGACCTTACACAAACACTGAAGCTTTCTTT
CASSQDLPNRGPYTNTEAFF
>.|TRBV2|TRBJ1-2|TRBD1
TGTGCCAGCAGAGAACCGGGACAGGGGACCTATGGCTACACCTTC
CASREPGQGTYGYTF
>.|TRBV29-1|TRBJ1-1|.
TGCAGCGTTGAGCGGGCAGAAAGCACTGAAGCTTTCTTT
CSVERAESTEAFF
>.|TRBV6-5|TRBJ2-7|TRBD1
TGTGCCAGCAGGCAGGGGGCCCACGAGCAGTACTTC
CASRQGAHEQYF
>.|TRBV2|TRBJ2-5|.
TGTGCCAGCAGTGACCATGAGGAGGGCCAAGAGACCCAGTACTTC
CASSDHEEGQETQYF
>.|TRBV19|TRBJ1-2|.
TGTGCCAGTAGTATCCAGACAGCTAAAAACTATGGCTACACCTTC
CASSIQTAKNYGYTF
>.|TRBV19|TRBJ1-5|.
TGTGCCAGTAGTATAGATGAAGGGCGGGTCAATCAGCCCCAGCATTTT
CASSIDEGRVNQPQHF
>few|TRBV19|TRBJ1-5|.
TGTGCCAGTGTCGGGACTCAACAGCAGCCCCAGCATTTT
CASVGTQQQPQHF
>once|TRBV10-2|TRBJ1-2|TRBD1
TGCGCCAGCAGTCCGACAGGGGAGTATGGCTACACCTTC
CASSPTGEYGYTF
>few|TRBV6-5|TRBJ1-2|.
TGTGCCAGCAGTTACTCGAGCAAGGCGGGTGGCTACACCTTC
CASSYSSKAGGYTF
>.|TRBV15|TRBJ1-2|TRBD1
TGTGCCACCAGCAGTCCGGGACAGGGGATCTACTATGGCTACACCTTC
CATSSPGQGIYYGYTF
>few|TRBV4-1|TRBJ2-3|.
TGCGCCAGCAGCCAAGCGGGGACCGGGAGTGCTACAGATACGCAGTATTTT
CASSQAGTGSATDTQYF
>.|TRBV4-2|TRBJ2-3|.
TGTGCCAGCAGCCAAGCGGGTGCTAGCACAGATACGCAGTATTTT
CASSQAGASTDTQYF
>.|TRBV19|TRBJ2-1|TRBD2
TGTGCCAGTAGTATCGGACTAGCGGGGGTTAATGAGCAGTTCTTC
CASSIGLAGVNEQFF
>.|TRBV9|TRBJ1-6|TRBD1
TGTGCCAGCAGCGGGGGGACAGGGCGCCGCTCACCCCTCCACTTT
CASSGGTGRRSPLHF
>.|TRBV11-2|TRBJ2-2|TRBD2
TGTGCCAGCAGCCCCCAGGGAGGGGCGAACACCGGGGAGCTGTTTTTT
CASSPQGGANTGELFF
>.|TRBV19|TRBJ1-1|.
TGTGCCAGTAGTGTAGACAGGTTGAACACTGAAGCTTTCTTT
CASSVDRLNTEAFF
>.|TRBV5-1|TRBJ1-1|TRBD1
TGCGCCAGCAGTCGACAGGGGAACACTGAAGCTTTCTTT
CASSRQGNTEAFF
>medium-sized|TRBV6-4|TRBJ1-1|.
TGTGCCAGCAGTGACTCTAGCGGCACTGAAGCTTTCTTT
CASSDSSGTEAFF
>few|TRBV30|TRBJ1-2|.
TGTGCCTGGAGTGTACAGCCCTGGACAGTGGGAGATGGCTACACCTTC
CAWSVQPWTVGDGYTF
>.|TRBV28|TRBJ1-6|TRBD1
TGTGCCAGCAGCCTAACGGGGACAGATAATTCACCCCTCCACTTT
CASSLTGTDNSPLHF
>.|TRBV7-9|TRBJ2-3|TRBD1
TGTGCCAGCAGCTCCGGACAGGGGGAAACGGACACGCAGTATTTT
CASSSGQGETDTQYF
>.|TRBV2|TRBJ2-7|.
TGTGCCAGCAGTGTGTCAGGGGTGCATGAGCAGTACTTC
CASSVSGVHEQYF
>once|TRBV18|TRBJ1-6|.
TGTGCCAGCTCACTAGGGGCGGATTCACCCCTCCACTTT
CASSLGADSPLHF